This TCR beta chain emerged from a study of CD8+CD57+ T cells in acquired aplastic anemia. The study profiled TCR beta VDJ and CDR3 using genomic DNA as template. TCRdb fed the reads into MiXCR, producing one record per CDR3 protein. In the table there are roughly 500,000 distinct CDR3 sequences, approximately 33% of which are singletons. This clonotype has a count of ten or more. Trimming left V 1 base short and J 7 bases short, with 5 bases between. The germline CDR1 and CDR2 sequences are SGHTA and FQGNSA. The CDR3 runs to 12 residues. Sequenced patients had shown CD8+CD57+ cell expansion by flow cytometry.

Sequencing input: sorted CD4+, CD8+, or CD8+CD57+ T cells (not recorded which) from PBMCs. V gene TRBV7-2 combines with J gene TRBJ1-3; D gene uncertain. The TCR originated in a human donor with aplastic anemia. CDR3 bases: TGTGCCAGCAGCTTAGAGCGTAACACCATATATTTT. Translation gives CASSLERNTIYF.